This TCR beta chain was captured by sequencing in a study of T cells in localized non-small cell lung cancer. V gave up 4 bases and J gave up 8 bases, with 20 bases separating them. CDR3 length equals 15 residues. In germline, CDR1 is SNHLY, CDR2 FYNNEI. The data were produced by immunoSEQ multiplex PCR, yet TCRdb's version contains in-frame clones alone and is incomplete. Of around 90,000 clones listed, about three quarters are singletons. The genes are TRBV2 and TRBJ1-1; D call uncertain. The sequences come from PBMCs, collected before any cancer treatment. The receptor was isolated from a man aged 40 to 75 with stage II squamous cell lung carcinoma. CDR3 sequence reads: CASSGSRRFQREAFF. The DNA for the CDR3 is TGTGCCAGCAGTGGGAGCAGGAGGTTTCAAAGAGAAGCTTTCTTT.